The 24 T cell receptor beta chains below were found in one sample sequenced in a study of blood T cell repertoires in COVID-19. Libraries were prepared by immunoSEQ multiplex PCR; TCRdb keeps only in-frame clonotypes and omits some of them. The table includes 95,000 to 120,000 clones, about 80% detected once. The specimen was peripheral blood. All receptors derive from a woman aged 40 to 50 with acute or convalescent COVID-19.

The chain carries TRBV19 and TRBJ2-3, with 7 bases identical to TRBD1. The CDR3 totals 15 residues. After removal of 5 bases from V and 2 bases from J, the junction contained 7 bases not matched to a gene. Per germline, CDR1 LNHDA and CDR2 SQIVND (reference sequence). Here the CDR3 reads CASSSRDRVTDTQYF. The DNA for the CDR3 is TGTGCCAGTAGTTCCCGGGACAGAGTCACAGATACGCAGTATTTT.

The rearrangement links TRBV6-5 to TRBJ2-7, with 9 bases fitting TRBD1. After removal of 6 bases from V and 7 bases from J, the junction contained 7 bases not matched to a gene. The CDR3 has 13 residues. Germline loops: CDR1 MNHEY, CDR2 SVGAGI. CDR3 sequence reads: CASRPGTGLEQYF. As DNA, the CDR3 is TGTGCCAGCAGACCCGGGACAGGGCTTGAGCAGTACTTC.

The gene calls are TRBV5-8 and TRBJ2-1, with 11 bases identical to TRBD2. The CDR3 loop spans 14 amino acids. Germline trimming cut 6 bases from V and 10 bases from J; bases unmatched to any gene: 9. Germline values: CDR1 SGHTS, CDR2 YDEGEE. Written as DNA, the CDR3 is TGTGCCAGCACCCTTAGCGGGGGGGCTTGGGAGCAGTTCTTC. It encodes CASTLSGGAWEQFF.

CDR3 sequence reads: CASNLLGSNERFF. The CDR3 coding sequence is TGTGCCAGCAACCTTTTGGGGAGTAATGAACGGTTCTTC. The chain combines TRBV5-5 with TRBJ2-1, with D maybe TRBD2 (5 bases). Germline V gene sequence: CDR1 SGHKS, CDR2 YYEKEE (reference sequence). Deletions cut 6 bases from V and 15 bases from J, with 22 bases between. The CDR3 is made up of 13 amino acids.

This clone was detected only a few times. This sequence joins TRBV19 and TRBJ1-5; D gene unclear. Germline V gene data show CDR1 as LNHDA and CDR2 as SQIVND (reference sequence). Trimming stripped 10 bases from V and 4 bases from J, with 14 bases between. The CDR3 contains 13 residues. Here the CDR3 DNA reads TGTGCCACGTCCCGCGAGGGAAATCAGCCCCAGCATTTT. Translation: CATSREGNQPQHF.

The V call is TRBV19, the J call TRBJ2-3, with 8 positions matching TRBD2. This CDR3 comprises 14 residues. CDR1 and CDR2 (germline): LNHDA, SQIVND (reference sequence). The J segment lost 7 bases and the V segment lost 6 bases, leaving 9 bases of the junction unmatched. Written as DNA, the CDR3 is TGTGCCAGTAGAAGCGGGGGACGCGGATATACGCAGTATTTT. Amino acid sequence: CASRSGGRGYTQYF.

Note on this clone: This sample also contains other DNA sequences that code for the same CDR3. This chain's CDR3 is CASSFVAGTDTQYF. The CDR3 DNA sequence: TGTGCCAGCAGTTTTGTGGCGGGCACAGATACGCAGTATTTT. This sequence joins TRBV28 and TRBJ2-3; D is unclear. Germline loops: CDR1 MDHEN, CDR2 SYDVKM. This CDR3 is 14 amino acids long. Trimming removed 3 bases at V and 1 base at J, with 8 bases between.

DNA for the CDR3: TGTGCCAGCAGCTTTTGGCGGGGTGGCTCTGGGGCCAACGTCCTGACTTTC. Translated: CASSFWRGGSGANVLTF. The chain links TRBV13 to TRBJ2-6; TRBD2 might be the D (6 bases). Germline V gene data show CDR1 as PRHDT and CDR2 as FYEKMQ (reference sequence). The CDR3 sequence is 17 residues long. Trimming shortened V by 3 bases and J by 0 bases, and 12 bases separated the two germline ends.

This clone was found once. The V gene is TRBV12-2, the J gene TRBJ2-1; the DNA was not used to check the table's D call, TRBD2. TRBV12-2 is deemed a pseudogene. This CDR3 region has 13 residues. CDR3 sequence reads: CASRLVVWYEQFF. The CDR3 DNA follows: TGTGCAAGTCGCTTAGTAGTGTGGTATGAGCAGTTCTTC.

In regard to this clone: Other DNA sequences of this sample code for an identical CDR3. V gene TRBV30 combines with J gene TRBJ1-2; D gene ambiguous. Germline V lookup: CDR1 GTSNPN, CDR2 SVGIG (reference sequence). CDR3 length equals 14 residues. V lost 0 bases to trimming and J lost 6 bases, with 14 bases between them. The CDR3 DNA follows: TGTGCCTGGAGTGTACTGGGCAGGTGGAATGGCTACACCTTC. Encoded protein: CAWSVLGRWNGYTF. Looking up the rest from reference TRBV30 and TRBJ1-2 gives the full variable domain: SQTIHQWPATLVQPVGSPLSLECTVEGTSNPNLYWYRQAAGRGLQLLFYSVGIGQISSEVPQNLSASRPQDRQFILSSKKLLLSDSGFYLCAWSVLGRWNGYTFGSGTRLTVV.

This sequence joins TRBV6-5 and TRBJ1-2, with D perhaps matching TRBD1 (5 bases). Germline CDR1 MNHEY, CDR2 SVGAGI. The CDR3 extends over 15 amino acids. Trimming pared 3 bases from V and 0 bases from J, leaving 11 bases between. CDR3 in DNA: TGTGCCAGCAGTTATTTTGGCAGGGCTAACTATGGCTACACCTTC. Amino acids: CASSYFGRANYGYTF.

CDR3 DNA sequence: TGCATTGGGGGGGGCAAGAATGAGCAGTTCTTC. Its translation is CIGGGKNEQFF. The chain combines TRBV20-1 with TRBJ2-1; a possible D gene is TRBD2 (7 bases). Germline V gives CDR1 DFQATT, CDR2 SNEGSKA (reference sequence). The CDR3 is 11 amino acids.

The chain has TRBV27 and TRBJ1-6, with TRBD1 matching 7 bases. CDR1 and CDR2 (germline): MNHEY, SMNVEV (reference sequence). J was trimmed by 9 bases and V by 5 bases; bases with no gene match: 10. The CDR3 is made up of 15 amino acids. CDR3 protein: CASSVGQIPISPLHF. The CDR3 bases are TGTGCCAGCAGTGTGGGACAGATCCCAATTTCACCCCTCCACTTT.

This chain links TRBV30 with TRBJ1-3; D not certain. The CDR3 has 11 residues. Trimming left V 2 bases short and J 4 bases short, with 3 bases between. The germline gives CDR1 GTSNPN, CDR2 SVGIG (reference sequence). Written as DNA, the CDR3 is TGTGCCTGGAGTAGCGGAAACACCATATATTTT. Amino acids: CAWSSGNTIYF.

This clone has only a few counts. The chain recombines TRBV5-1 with TRBJ2-7; D is ambiguous. Trimming left V 0 bases short and J 9 bases short, with 16 bases between. Looked up from germline, CDR1 is SGHRS and CDR2 is YFSETQ. The CDR3 covers 14 residues. The CDR3 DNA follows: TGCGCCAGCAGCTTGGATGACCGTCCTTCGGGGCAGTACTTC. Encoded protein: CASSLDDRPSGQYF. The whole variable domain, remainder taken from reference TRBV5-1 and TRBJ2-7, is KAGVTQTPRYLIKTRGQQVTLSCSPISGHRSVSWYQQTPGQGLQFLFEYFSETQRNKGNFPGRFSGRQFSNSRSEMNVSTLELGDSALYLCASSLDDRPSGQYFGPGTRLTVT.

The chain has TRBV5-1 and TRBJ2-6, with 8 bases lining up with TRBD1. Germline V gives CDR1 SGHRS, CDR2 YFSETQ. There are 17 residues in the CDR3. V trimming: 4 bases; J trimming: 3 bases; junction bases outside the gene matches: 9. The DNA for the CDR3 is TGCGCCAGCAGCCCCGGACAGGGTCCTAGTGGGGCCAACGTCCTGACTTTC. As protein: CASSPGQGPSGANVLTF.

The chain employs TRBV5-4 and TRBJ1-4; 7 nucleotides agree with TRBD1. J lost 5 bases, V lost 0 bases, and 4 bases had no gene match. The CDR3 is 15 amino acids. Germline V lookup: CDR1 SGHNT, CDR2 YYREEE (reference sequence). The CDR3: CASSLDPGGNEKLFF. The DNA for the CDR3 is TGTGCCAGCAGCTTGGATCCAGGGGGAAATGAAAAACTGTTTTTT.

This clone has more than one count but fewer than ten. V usage is TRBV11-3 and J usage is TRBJ2-1, with D perhaps matching TRBD1 (7 bases). This CDR3 is built from 15 residues. Between the trimmed V and J ends, which lost 5 bases and 0 bases, there was a span of 11 bases. Germline CDR1 is SGHNT and CDR2 is YENEEA. This chain's CDR3 is CASSLQGGSYNEQFF. The CDR3 DNA follows: TGTGCCAGCAGCCTTCAGGGGGGCTCCTACAATGAGCAGTTCTTC. Looking up the rest from reference TRBV11-3 and TRBJ2-1 gives the full variable domain: EAGVVQSPRYKIIEKKQPVAFWCNPISGHNTLYWYLQNLGQGPELLIRYENEEAVDDSQLPKDRFSAERLKGVDSTLKIQPAELGDSAVYLCASSLQGGSYNEQFFGPGTRLTVL.

The chain links TRBV14 to TRBJ1-5, with D unclear. V was trimmed by 2 bases and J by 0 bases, leaving 2 bases between them. The CDR3 spans 13 residues. Germline-derived CDR1 and CDR2 are SGHDN and FVKESK. DNA for the CDR3: TGTGCCAGCAGCCAACATAGCAATCAGCCCCAGCATTTT. As protein: CASSQHSNQPQHF.

The V call is TRBV18, the J call TRBJ2-5; the D is unclear. Trimming cost V 1 base and J 3 bases, with 12 bases left between them. Germline CDR1 and CDR2: KGHSH and LQKENI. This CDR3 is built from 15 residues. The CDR3 spells CASSPRVGSEETQYF. The CDR3 DNA reads TGTGCCAGCTCACCACGGGTCGGGTCCGAAGAGACCCAGTACTTC.

The V gene is TRBV5-6, the J gene TRBJ2-7; a possible D gene is TRBD2 (6 bases). V shed 2 bases and J shed 4 bases, with 16 bases lying between them. This CDR3 is built from 15 residues. CDR1 and CDR2 from the germline V gene are SGHDT and YYEEEE. DNA of the CDR3: TGTGCCAGCAGCTTCCGAGGGACTCAGAGGTACGAGCAGTACTTC. It encodes CASSFRGTQRYEQYF.

This chain connects TRBV7-6 to TRBJ2-1; 8 bases are a match to TRBD2. Germline CDR1 and CDR2: SGHVS and FNYEAQ. This CDR3 is 15 amino acids long. J gave up 4 bases and V 3 bases, and 5 bases lay outside the gene matches. CDR3 DNA sequence: TGTGCCAGCAGCTTGGGGAGCGGGGGTTACAATGAGCAGTTCTTC. Its protein product is CASSLGSGGYNEQFF.

This sequence joins TRBV29-1 and TRBJ2-1, with TRBD2 identical over 8 bases. Trimming cost V 6 bases and J 8 bases; bases outside gene matches: 6. The germline V gene encodes CDR1 SQVTM and CDR2 ANQGSEA. The CDR3 totals 12 residues. In nucleotides, the CDR3 is TGCAGCGTGTCGGGGGGGACCTATGAGCAGTTCTTC. Translation: CSVSGGTYEQFF.

The chain is built from TRBV5-1 and TRBJ2-3; D perhaps matches TRBD1 (6 bases). V lost 4 bases to trimming and J lost 4 bases, with 19 bases between them. This CDR3 is 16 amino acids long. Germline values: CDR1 SGHRS, CDR2 YFSETQ. CDR3 region: CASSPITGQASDTQYF. The CDR3 DNA follows: TGCGCCAGCAGCCCTATCACAGGGCAGGCATCAGATACGCAGTATTTT.